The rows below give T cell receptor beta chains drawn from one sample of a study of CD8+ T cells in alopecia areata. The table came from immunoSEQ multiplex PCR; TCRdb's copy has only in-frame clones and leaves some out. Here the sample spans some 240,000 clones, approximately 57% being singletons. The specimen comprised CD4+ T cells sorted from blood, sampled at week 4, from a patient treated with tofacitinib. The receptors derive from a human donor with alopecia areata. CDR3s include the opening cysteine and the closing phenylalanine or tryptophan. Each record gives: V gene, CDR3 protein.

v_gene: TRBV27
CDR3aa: CASSATGGGLNGYTF

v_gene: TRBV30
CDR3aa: CAWSVWGSTGELFF

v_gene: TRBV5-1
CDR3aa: CASSSSGGLDTQYF

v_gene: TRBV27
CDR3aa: CASSGNQPQHF

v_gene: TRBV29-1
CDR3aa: CSVGEGEAFF

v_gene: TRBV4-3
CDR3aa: CASSLNTAGVGETQYF

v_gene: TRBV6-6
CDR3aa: CASSPGQGNIQYF

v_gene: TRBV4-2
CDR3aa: CASSPATSGGPSTDTQYF

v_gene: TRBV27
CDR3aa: CASTQGGVPDGNTEAFF

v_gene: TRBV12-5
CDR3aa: CASGGDPYEQYF

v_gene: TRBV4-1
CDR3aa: CASSEGDQPQHF

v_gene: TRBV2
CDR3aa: CASLISGNEKLFF

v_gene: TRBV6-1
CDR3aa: CASRRDTNTGELFF

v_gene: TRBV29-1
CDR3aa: CSVRTGPSKLFF

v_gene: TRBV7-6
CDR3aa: CASSSRTSPEQYF

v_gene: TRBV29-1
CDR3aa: CSVHPFRKNTEAFF

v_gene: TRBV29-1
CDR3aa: CSVHRVLNTEAFF

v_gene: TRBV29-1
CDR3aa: CSVEDLRPGTSMDNEQFF

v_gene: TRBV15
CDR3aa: CATSRDWGDTQYF

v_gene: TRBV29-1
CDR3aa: CSVGFSYEQYF

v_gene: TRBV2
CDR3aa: CASSDPTSGVETQYF

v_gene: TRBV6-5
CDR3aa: CASSYSQGRLAEQYF

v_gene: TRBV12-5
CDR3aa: CASVPDRVTYEQYF

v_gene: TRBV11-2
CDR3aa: CASSYGLAGFYNEQFF

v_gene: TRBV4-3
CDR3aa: CASSQDSTVNTEAFF

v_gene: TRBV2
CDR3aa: CASSRDRGSEAFF

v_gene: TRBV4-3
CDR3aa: CASSQLQGAINEAFF

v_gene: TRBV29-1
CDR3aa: CSVDEGTDTQYF

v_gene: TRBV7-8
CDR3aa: CASSLADIYYEQFF

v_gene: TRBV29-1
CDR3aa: CSVEGYSGTGGLTDTQYF

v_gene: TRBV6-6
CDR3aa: CASSYGQVYGYTF

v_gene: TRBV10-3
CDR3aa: CAIETGEEDTQYF

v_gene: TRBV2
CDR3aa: CASSERTSGVAAQYF

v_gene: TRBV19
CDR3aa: CASASKGQGRQPQHF

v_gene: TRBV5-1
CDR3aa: CASSSAGSGGYNEQFF

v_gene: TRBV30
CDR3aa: CAWSVPGGYGYTF

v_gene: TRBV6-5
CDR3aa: CASSYATGPSAETQYF

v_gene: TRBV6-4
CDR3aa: CASSADFRDTQYF

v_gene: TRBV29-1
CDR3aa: CSVVAGAQETQYF

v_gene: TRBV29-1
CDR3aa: CSVQPRLLTEAFF

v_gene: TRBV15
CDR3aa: CATSRDRDRGNEQYF

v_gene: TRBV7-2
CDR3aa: CASSLGSPLEQYF

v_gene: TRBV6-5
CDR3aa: CASSWGTGGTDTQYF

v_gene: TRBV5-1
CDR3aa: CASSTSGASRNTEAFF

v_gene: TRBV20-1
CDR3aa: CSAGGPDEQYF

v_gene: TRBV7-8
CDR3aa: CASSPRSVGEQFF